At least ten counts were recorded for the clone carrying this TCR beta chain. This sample is drawn from a study of low-dose radiotherapy and immunotherapy resistance in tumors. TRAV and TRBV primers primed cDNA for both TCRalpha and TCRbeta. TCR amplification ran approximately 20 PCR cycles using constant-region and V-primer adapter primers. TCRdb ran MiXCR on the reads and lists one entry per CDR3 protein. The sample includes some 82,000 distinct CDR3 sequences, 15% to 20% seen only once; the top ten take less than 6%. Time point of the sample: before trial treatment. Low-dose radiotherapy, low-dose cyclophosphamide, aspirin, ipilimumab and nivolumab were all given to the donors. Germline lookup yields CDR1 SGHRS and CDR2 YFSETQ. This CDR3 spans 14 amino acids. Trimming cost V 6 bases and J 3 bases; bases outside gene matches: 8.

The TCR sequence derives from a male donor with prostate cancer. This specimen was PBMCs, taken before treatment. The V call is TRBV5-1, the J call TRBJ1-2; 7 bases match TRBD1. CDR3 residues: CASNTGAPYYGYTF. The CDR3 nucleotides read TGCGCCAGCAACACAGGGGCGCCGTACTATGGCTACACCTTC. The variable domain in full, completed from reference TRBV5-1 and TRBJ1-2, reads KAGVTQTPRYLIKTRGQQVTLSCSPISGHRSVSWYQQTPGQGLQFLFEYFSETQRNKGNFPGRFSGRQFSNSRSEMNVSTLELGDSALYLCASNTGAPYYGYTFGSGTRLTVV.